The clone carrying this T cell receptor beta chain was seen a single time. The data are from a study of cytomegalovirus exposure and HLA in healthy donors. TCRdb's table, derived via immunoSEQ multiplex PCR, lists solely in-frame clones and lacks some. This table holds approximately 140,000 clones, about 90% found once. The V end lost 0 bases, the J end lost 0 bases, and 9 bases lay between the germline ends. The CDR3 runs to 16 residues. Per the germline V gene, CDR1 is MNHEY and CDR2 is SVGAGI. This TCR was recovered from a woman younger than 35 in good health and CMV-seropositive. The gene calls are TRBV6-5 and TRBJ1-3; D gene uncertain. Sequencing was carried out using PBMCs. DNA for the CDR3: TGTGCCAGCAGTTACTCGAGATCGAACTCTGGAAACACCATATATTTT. Its protein product is CASSYSRSNSGNTIYF.